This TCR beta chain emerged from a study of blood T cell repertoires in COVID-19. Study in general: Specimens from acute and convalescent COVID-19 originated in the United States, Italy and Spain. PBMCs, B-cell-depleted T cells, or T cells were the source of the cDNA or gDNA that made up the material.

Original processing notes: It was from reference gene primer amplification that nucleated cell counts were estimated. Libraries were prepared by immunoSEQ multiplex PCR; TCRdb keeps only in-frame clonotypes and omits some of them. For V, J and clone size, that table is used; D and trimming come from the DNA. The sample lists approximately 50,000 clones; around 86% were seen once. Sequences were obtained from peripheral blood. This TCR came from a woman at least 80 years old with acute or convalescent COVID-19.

DNA for the CDR3: TGTGCCAGCAGTGAACCCGGGACAGGGAATGGCTACACCTTC. As protein: CASSEPGTGNGYTF. V is TRBV6-1 and J is TRBJ1-2; 9 nucleotides match TRBD1. J gave up 6 bases and V 2 bases, and 4 bases lay outside the gene matches. The CDR3 is 14 amino acids. Germline V CDR1 and CDR2: MNHNS, SASEGT.